Listed below are T cell receptor beta chains from one sample, sequenced in a study of T cells in Graves' hyperthyroidism and ophthalmopathy. A single record per CDR3 protein comes from TCRdb applying MiXCR to the multiplex PCR reads. The table lists approximately 740,000 distinct CDR3 sequences, 13% to 15% of them singletons. The sequenced sample was blood. The receptors originated from a young woman with Graves' hyperthyroidism. The CDR3 runs from the conserved cysteine through the conserved F or W. The D gene is left open where the match is weak. For some rows the clone size is stated as once, few or many, or as a class when expanded; others skip it.

TRBJ2-7,TRBD1,.,TRBV28,12,CASSTRTGKQYF,TGTGCCAGCAGTACCCGGACAGGGAAGCAGTACTTC
TRBJ2-6,.,many,TRBV7-3,19,CASSLRHTGESSGANVLTF,TGTGCCAGCAGCTTAAGGCACACGGGTGAAAGTTCTGGGGCCAACGTCCTGACTTTC
TRBJ2-2,TRBD2,.,TRBV4-1,17,CASSQGVAGGRAGELFF,TGCGCCAGCAGCCAAGGGGTAGCGGGAGGACGGGCCGGGGAGCTGTTTTTT
TRBJ1-5,.,many,TRBV11-1,13,CASSGGAFQPQHF,TGTGCCAGCTCCGGCGGGGCGTTTCAGCCCCAGCATTTT
TRBJ1-5,.,.,TRBV28,15,CASRTTRRGLRPQHF,TGTGCCAGCAGAACCACCCGCAGAGGCTTGAGGCCCCAGCATTTT
TRBJ2-1,.,.,TRBV6-5,15,CASSYSRSGRNEQFF,TGTGCCAGCAGTTATTCCCGGTCTGGAAGAAATGAGCAGTTCTTC
TRBJ2-1,.,many,TRBV12-3/TRBV12-4,15,CASSLSVAAYNEQFF,TGTGCCAGCAGTTTAAGTGTCGCTGCCTACAATGAGCAGTTCTTC
TRBJ2-5,.,many,TRBV11-2,15,CASSSGISFIETQYF,TGTGCCAGCAGCTCCGGAATCTCGTTTATAGAGACCCAGTACTTC
TRBJ2-1,.,many,TRBV29-1,12,CSVEVRVNEQFF,TGCAGCGTTGAAGTCAGGGTCAATGAGCAGTTCTTC
TRBJ1-5,TRBD1,.,TRBV4-2,16,CASSQDLGQISQPQHF,TGTGCCAGCAGCCAAGATCTGGGACAGATCTCTCAGCCCCAGCATTTT
TRBJ1-1,.,once,TRBV2,13,CASRSTMNTEAFF,TGTGCCAGCAGATCTACGATGAACACTGAAGCTTTCTTT
TRBJ2-5,.,many,TRBV5-6,13,CASSGRLAETQYF,TGTGCCAGCAGCGGTAGGCTAGCGGAGACCCAGTACTTC
TRBJ2-3,.,many,TRBV29-1,12,CSVDWKTDTQYF,TGCAGCGTTGATTGGAAAACAGATACGCAGTATTTT
TRBJ2-3,.,many,TRBV24-1,16,CATSDPTARDTDTQYF,TGTGCCACCAGTGATCCGACAGCCCGAGATACAGATACGCAGTATTTT
TRBJ2-1,TRBD1,.,TRBV24-1,15,CATSDPGTGQNEQFF,TGTGCCACCAGTGACCCCGGGACAGGGCAAAATGAGCAGTTCTTC
TRBJ2-7,TRBD2,many,TRBV30,17,CAWSVGRLAGGIYEQYF,TGTGCCTGGAGTGTAGGGAGACTAGCGGGAGGTATCTACGAGCAGTACTTC
TRBJ2-7,TRBD2,.,TRBV10-3,19,CAISENPGLAGYSSYEQYF,TGTGCCATCAGTGAGAATCCGGGACTAGCGGGGTATAGCTCCTACGAGCAGTACTTC
TRBJ1-2,TRBD1,many,TRBV10-3,14,CAISEELTGVGYTF,TGTGCCATCAGTGAGGAGTTGACAGGGGTCGGCTACACCTTC
TRBJ2-1,.,.,TRBV5-5,12,CAPRGVTNEQFF,TGTGCCCCCAGGGGAGTTACCAATGAGCAGTTCTTC
TRBJ2-3,TRBD2,.,TRBV6-1,16,CASSYRGGQSTDTQYF,TGTGCCAGCAGTTATCGGGGGGGACAAAGCACAGATACGCAGTATTTT
TRBJ2-1,TRBD1,.,TRBV3-1,14,CASSHTGTGYEQFF,TGTGCCAGCAGCCACACCGGGACAGGCTATGAGCAGTTCTTC
TRBJ2-7,TRBD2,many,TRBV7-9,16,CASSLSLAGVKYEQYF,TGTGCCAGCAGCTTAAGTCTAGCGGGAGTCAAGTACGAGCAGTACTTC
TRBJ2-1,TRBD1,many,TRBV27,13,CASSWTGYNEQFF,TGTGCCAGCAGTTGGACAGGGTACAATGAGCAGTTCTTC